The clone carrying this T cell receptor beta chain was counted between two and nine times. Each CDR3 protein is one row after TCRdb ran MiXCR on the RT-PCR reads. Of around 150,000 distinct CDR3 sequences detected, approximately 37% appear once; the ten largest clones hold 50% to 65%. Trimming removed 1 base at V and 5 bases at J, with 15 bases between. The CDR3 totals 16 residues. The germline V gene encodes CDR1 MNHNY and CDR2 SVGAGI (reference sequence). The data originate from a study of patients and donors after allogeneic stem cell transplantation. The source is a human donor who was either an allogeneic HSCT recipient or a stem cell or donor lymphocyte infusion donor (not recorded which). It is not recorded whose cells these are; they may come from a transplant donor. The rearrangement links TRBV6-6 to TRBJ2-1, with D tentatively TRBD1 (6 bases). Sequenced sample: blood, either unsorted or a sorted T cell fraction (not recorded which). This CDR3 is CASSYFSTPGDNEQFF. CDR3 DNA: TGTGCCAGCAGTTACTTCTCGACTCCAGGGGACAATGAGCAGTTCTTC.